This T cell receptor beta chain was retrieved from a study of T-cell reconstitution after alpha-beta-depleted transplantation in children. Study-wide results and limits: At the one-year point after transplant, T-cell counts and TCRbeta diversity were found to come mostly from T cells that had been newly produced.

During its preparation, the TCRbeta library received unique molecular identifiers. TCRdb analysed the PCR reads with MiXCR anew, one entry per CDR3 protein. The sample has approximately 230,000 distinct CDR3 sequences, roughly a quarter seen once. The germline V gene has CDR1 SGDLS and CDR2 YYNGEE. Trimming took off 4 bases at V and 4 bases at J, with 9 bases between the two ends. The CDR3 loop spans 13 amino acids. This clonotype occurred many times. Its cognate antigen is unknown. The receptor was isolated from a female patient younger than 10 who had a stem cell transplant for congenital amegakaryocytic thrombocytopenia, so the T cells may come from the graft donor. The sequenced sample was PBMCs, mostly from graft donor cells, obtained 360 days after TCRalphabeta/CD19-depleted stem cell transplant. The V gene is TRBV9, the J gene TRBJ1-5, with D unclear. CDR3 bases: TGTGCCAGCAGCTTAACACTGAATCAGCCCCAGCATTTT. Protein: CASSLTLNQPQHF.